This entry describes one T cell receptor (beta chain). What it binds is unknown. V was clipped by 2 bases and J by 0 bases, with 9 bases between them. Germline CDR1 is MNHEY and CDR2 is SMNVEV (reference sequence). The CDR3 consists of 15 residues. The sample is drawn from a study of cytomegalovirus exposure and HLA in healthy donors. Study-wide results and caveats: A few chains tied to CMV proved CMV antigen-specific in vitro. Investigators reported some 150 TCR beta chains as tied to cytomegalovirus.

Generated by immunoSEQ multiplex PCR, the TCRdb table keeps only in-frame clones and is missing some. The sample holds 260,000 or so clones, 80% to 95% seen once. The gene calls are TRBV27 and TRBJ2-3; weak D call: TRBD2 (5 bases). The source is a young woman in good health and CMV-seronegative. The sequencing sample was made of PBMCs. The chain's CDR3 is CASSLGSPSTDTQYF. In DNA form, the CDR3 reads TGTGCCAGCAGTTTAGGGAGTCCTAGCACAGATACGCAGTATTTT.